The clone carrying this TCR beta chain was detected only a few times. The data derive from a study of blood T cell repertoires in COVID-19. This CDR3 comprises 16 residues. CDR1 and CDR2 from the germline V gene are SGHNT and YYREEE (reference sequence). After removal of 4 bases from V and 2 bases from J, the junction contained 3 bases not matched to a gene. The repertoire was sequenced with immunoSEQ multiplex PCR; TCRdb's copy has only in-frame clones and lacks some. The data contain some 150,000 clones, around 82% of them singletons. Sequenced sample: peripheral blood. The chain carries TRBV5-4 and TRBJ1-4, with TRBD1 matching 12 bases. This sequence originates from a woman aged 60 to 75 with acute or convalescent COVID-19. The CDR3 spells CASSLGQGATNEKLFF. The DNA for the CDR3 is TGTGCCAGCAGCCTGGGACAGGGGGCCACTAATGAAAAACTGTTTTTT.